These 27 T cell receptor beta chains were all obtained from the same sample, sequenced in a study of blood T cells in healthy people across ages. Next came a second PCR, run for about 6 to 11 cycles, which used a sample-barcoded 5' primer along with a J-beta primer mix. Each CDR3 protein is one row after TCRdb ran MiXCR on the 5' RACE reads. The sample lists 1.5 million to 2 million distinct CDR3 sequences, about 35% occurring once. Input material: blood. The receptors come from a woman aged 30 to 39 in good health.

This rearrangement joins TRBV5-1 to TRBJ2-3; TRBD1 or TRBD2 may be the D gene (5 bases each). In germline, CDR1 is SGHRS, CDR2 YFSETQ. The CDR3 is 13 amino acids. V gave up 5 bases and J gave up 4 bases, with 11 bases separating them. CDR3 sequence: CASRSPGPDTQYF. The CDR3 DNA follows: TGCGCCAGCAGATCCCCGGGGCCAGATACGCAGTATTTT.

This clonotype turned up a few times. CDR3 loop: CASSLKDQTYGYTF. In DNA form, the CDR3 reads TGTGCCAGCAGCCTAAAAGATCAGACGTATGGCTACACCTTC. This chain connects TRBV9 to TRBJ1-2; no reliable D call. The ends were cut back, 4 bases at V and 5 bases at J, with 15 bases in the middle. The CDR3 is 14 amino acids. Germline V gives CDR1 SGDLS, CDR2 YYNGEE.

This chain joins TRBV7-9 and TRBJ2-1, with D maybe TRBD2 (6 bases). V lost 6 bases, J lost 2 bases, and 14 bases lay in between. Germline V lookup: CDR1 SEHNR, CDR2 FQNEAQ (reference sequence). The CDR3 is 15 amino acids. The CDR3 loop reads CASSYVSGTYNEQFF. As DNA, the CDR3 is TGTGCCAGCAGTTATGTTAGCGGAACCTACAATGAGCAGTTCTTC.

This chain joins TRBV28 and TRBJ2-5, with D maybe TRBD1 (6 bases). This CDR3 spans 15 amino acids. The germline V and J ends were trimmed by 2 bases and 5 bases, with 15 bases remaining between them. CDR1 is MDHEN, CDR2 SYDVKM, per germline. The CDR3 coding sequence is TGTGCCAGCAGTTTAGGGGGCGCGGGTGGGGAGACCCAGTACTTC. Its protein product is CASSLGGAGGETQYF.

In this sample, this clonotype turned up a few times. V usage is TRBV5-1 and J usage is TRBJ1-6, with D maybe TRBD1 (5 bases). From germline, CDR1 is SGHRS and CDR2 YFSETQ. The CDR3 is 14 residues long. V was cut by 0 bases and J by 10 bases, with 11 bases left in between. Written as DNA, the CDR3 is TGCGCCAGCAGCTTGGATCACCAGGGCTCACCCCTCCACTTT. Encoded protein: CASSLDHQGSPLHF. Supplemented by reference TRBV5-1 and TRBJ1-6, the full variable domain reads KAGVTQTPRYLIKTRGQQVTLSCSPISGHRSVSWYQQTPGQGLQFLFEYFSETQRNKGNFPGRFSGRQFSNSRSEMNVSTLELGDSALYLCASSLDHQGSPLHFGNGTRLTVT.

This clonotype was counted between two and nine times. This chain connects TRBV20-1 to TRBJ2-3; 10 nucleotides align to TRBD2. Germline CDR1 DFQATT, CDR2 SNEGSKA (reference sequence). The CDR3 has 13 residues. V lost 5 bases, J lost 10 bases, and 9 bases stayed unmatched. The CDR3 nucleotides read TGCAGTGCTCCCCCTTCTAGCGGGGGACCGCAGTATTTT. The encoded protein is CSAPPSSGGPQYF.

In this sample, this clonotype turned up a few times. The chain joins TRBV6-2 or TRBV6-3 to TRBJ2-1, with TRBD2 identical over 10 bases. This CDR3 is 18 amino acids long. Trimming took 7 bases from V and 5 from J; bases not matched to a gene: 17. The germline gives CDR1 MNHEY, CDR2 SVGEGT. The CDR3 coding sequence is TGTGCCAGCACCTCCCAGCGGTCTAGCGGGAGTCACAACAATGAGCAGTTCTTC. Amino acids: CASTSQRSSGSHNNEQFF.

Details on this clonotype: This may come from a read error, since a much larger clone is one base off. V usage is TRBV29-1 and J usage is TRBJ2-5; TRBD2 matches 8 bases. V gave up 1 base and J gave up 4 bases; unmatched junction bases: 8. CDR1 and CDR2 (germline): SQVTM, ANQGSEA. The CDR3 is 15 amino acids. CDR3 sequence reads: CSVEGTIGRAETQYF. The DNA for the CDR3 is TGCAGCGTTGAAGGGACTATCGGGAGGGCAGAGACCCAGTACTTC.

This clonotype was counted between two and nine times. This rearrangement joins TRBV7-2 to TRBJ2-1, with D possibly TRBD2 on 6 matching bases. Trimming removed 6 bases from V and 10 bases from J, with 22 bases in between. CDR1 is SGHTA and CDR2 is FQGNSA in the germline V gene. This CDR3 region has 15 residues. The CDR3 region has the DNA TGTGCCAGCAGACTTAAGGGACTTGAGCTTAAGGAGCAGTTCTTC. Translating it yields CASRLKGLELKEQFF. Full variable domain (outside the CDR3, taken from reference TRBV7-2 and TRBJ2-1): GAGVSQSPSNKVTEKGKDVELRCDPISGHTALYWYRQSLGQGLEFLIYFQGNSAPDKSGLPSDRFSAERTGGSVSTLTIQRTQQEDSAVYLCASRLKGLELKEQFFGPGTRLTVL.

This clonotype was detected a few times. V and J are TRBV6-2 or TRBV6-3 and TRBJ2-5; D may match TRBD1 or TRBD2 (5 bases each). CDR1 MNHEY and CDR2 SVGEGT come from the germline V gene. The CDR3 loop spans 15 amino acids. The V end was cut by 1 base, the J end by 1 base, with 10 bases between. CDR3 loop: CASSYLGLAQETQYF. The CDR3 coding sequence is TGTGCCAGCAGTTACTTGGGGCTAGCCCAAGAGACCCAGTACTTC.

The J gene is TRBJ2-3, the V gene TRBV5-4, with D perhaps TRBD1 (6 bases). The CDR3 is 18 residues long. Between the trimmed V and J ends, which lost 4 bases and 2 bases, there was a span of 23 bases. In germline, CDR1 is SGHNT, CDR2 YYREEE (reference sequence). The CDR3 region has the DNA TGTGCCAGCAGCCCAACCCCGGACAGCCCAATTTACACAGATACGCAGTATTTT. It codes for CASSPTPDSPIYTDTQYF.

This clonotype was observed many times. The chain employs TRBV4-1 and TRBJ2-1; D is ambiguous. The V end was cut by 2 bases, the J end by 8 bases, with 7 bases between. The length of the CDR3 is 12 residues. Germline V gene lookup returns CDR1 MGHRA and CDR2 YSYEKL. In nucleotides, the CDR3 is TGCGCCAGCAGCCAAACCTCCGATGAGCAGTTCTTC. Encoded protein: CASSQTSDEQFF.

This clonotype was detected many times. This chain uses TRBV7-2 with TRBJ2-1, with D uncertain. The CDR3 loop spans 13 amino acids. V was cut by 1 base and J by 6 bases, with 7 bases left in between. Per the germline V gene, CDR1 is SGHTA and CDR2 is FQGNSA. CDR3 protein: CASSLGWSNEQFF. CDR3 coding DNA: TGTGCCAGCAGCTTAGGATGGTCCAATGAGCAGTTCTTC.

CDR3 coding DNA: TGTGCCAGCAGCTTGGAGATCACAGATACGCAGTATTTT. Translated, it gives CASSLEITDTQYF. This chain joins TRBV7-7 and TRBJ2-3, with unresolved D. The CDR3 loop spans 13 amino acids. The V gene's germline CDR1 is SSHAT and CDR2 FNYEAQ (reference sequence). Trimming left V 3 bases short and J 2 bases short, with 6 bases between. The full variable domain, in which reference TRBV7-7 and TRBJ2-3 provide the parts outside the CDR3, is GAGVSQSPRYKVTKRGQDVTLRCDPISSHATLYWYQQALGQGPEFLTYFNYEAQPDKSGLPSDRFSAERPEGSISTLTIQRTEQRDSAMYRCASSLEITDTQYFGPGTRLTVL.

The chain employs TRBV6-5 and TRBJ2-1; D possibly corresponds to TRBD2 (6 bases). CDR1 is MNHEY and CDR2 is SVGAGI in the germline V gene. V was shortened by 2 bases and J by 7 bases, with 9 bases between the two germline ends. This CDR3 has 13 amino acids. The CDR3: CASSYGSGNEQFF. CDR3 sequence (DNA): TGTGCCAGCAGTTACGGCAGCGGGAATGAGCAGTTCTTC.

The table lists this clonotype with a few counts. The chain joins TRBV20-1 to TRBJ2-1; 10 positions match TRBD2. CDR3 length: 14 amino acids. Losses at the gene ends were 5 bases for V and 4 bases for J; bases not matched to a gene: 5. CDR1 DFQATT and CDR2 SNEGSKA come from the germline V gene (reference sequence). The CDR3 reads CSAWTSGAYNEQFF. The CDR3 DNA follows: TGCAGTGCTTGGACTAGCGGAGCGTACAATGAGCAGTTCTTC.

The chain recombines TRBV7-3 with TRBJ2-1; 11 bases map to TRBD2. CDR3 size: 16 residues. Germline V gene lookup returns CDR1 SGHTA and CDR2 FQGTGA. V dropped 6 bases and J dropped 7; count of bases not matched to a gene: 11. The CDR3 reads CASSNLAGGFQNEQFF. In DNA form, the CDR3 reads TGTGCCAGCAGTAACCTAGCGGGGGGCTTTCAGAATGAGCAGTTCTTC. The full variable domain, rest sourced from reference TRBV7-3 and TRBJ2-1, is GAGVSQTPSNKVTEKGKYVELRCDPISGHTALYWYRQSLGQGPEFLIYFQGTGAADDSGLPNDRFFAVRPEGSVSTLKIQRTERGDSAVYLCASSNLAGGFQNEQFFGPGTRLTVL.

Only a few counts were recorded for this clonotype. The chain joins TRBV10-3 to TRBJ2-5; maybe TRBD2 (6 bases). The ends were cut back, 8 bases at V and 5 bases at J, with 18 bases in the middle. Germline V gene lookup returns CDR1 ENHRY and CDR2 SYGVKD. This CDR3 comprises 14 residues. CDR3: CAIRSTRGLETQYF. The CDR3 DNA reads TGTGCCATCCGGTCGACTAGGGGCCTGGAGACCCAGTACTTC.

V gene TRBV3-1 combines with J gene TRBJ2-7; no reliable D call. Trimming took off 1 base at V and 3 bases at J, with 13 bases between the two ends. This CDR3 has 15 amino acids. Germline lookup yields CDR1 LGHDT and CDR2 YNNKEL (reference sequence). The CDR3 DNA reads as TGTGCCAGCAGCCAAGCCCCCTCCCTGGTCTACGAGCAGTACTTC. Translating gives CASSQAPSLVYEQYF.

CDR3 sequence: CASKLAGDNEQFF. The DNA for the CDR3 is TGCGCCAGCAAACTAGCGGGAGACAATGAGCAGTTCTTC. The chain couples TRBV5-1 to TRBJ2-1; the match to TRBD2 covers 11 bases. Trimming cost V 6 bases and J 5 bases; bases outside gene matches: 1. CDR1 is SGHRS, CDR2 YFSETQ, per germline. The CDR3 spans 13 residues.

There are a few counts of this clonotype. The J gene is TRBJ1-2, the V gene TRBV20-1, with D possibly being TRBD1 (6 bases). The germline CDR1 and CDR2 sequences are DFQATT and SNEGSKA (reference sequence). The CDR3 is 14 amino acids. With 0 bases removed from V and 4 bases from J, the gap between germline ends came to 12 bases. The CDR3 nucleotides read TGCAGTGCTAGAGATCAGGGACACATCTATGGCTACACCTTC. It codes for CSARDQGHIYGYTF.

The chain couples TRBV20-1 to TRBJ2-1; 8 positions match TRBD2. The germline CDR1 and CDR2 sequences are DFQATT and SNEGSKA (reference sequence). The CDR3 is 15 amino acids. The trim removed 0 bases at V and 4 bases at J, leaving 5 bases unmatched. CDR3 coding DNA: TGCAGTGCTAGAGATTATAGCGGGAATTACAATGAGCAGTTCTTC. It is translated as CSARDYSGNYNEQFF.

The chain couples TRBV5-1 to TRBJ2-1; TRBD2 aligns across 13 bases. Germline V gene sequence: CDR1 SGHRS, CDR2 YFSETQ. The trim removed 4 bases at V and 2 bases at J, leaving 3 bases unmatched. The CDR3 contains 16 residues. For the CDR3, the DNA is TGCGCCAGCAGCGAACTAGCGGGGGGGACCTACAATGAGCAGTTCTTC. The encoded protein is CASSELAGGTYNEQFF.

This clonotype was observed a single time. The chain carries TRBV3-1 and TRBJ1-1; D gene unclear. Trimming took 3 bases from V and 9 from J, leaving 23 bases between them. CDR3 length: 16 residues. The germline CDR1 and CDR2 sequences are LGHDT and YNNKEL (reference sequence). The CDR3 loop reads CASSQRGRDWSWKAFF. For the CDR3, the DNA is TGTGCCAGCAGCCAGCGGGGTAGGGATTGGTCGTGGAAAGCTTTCTTT.

This clonotype came up a few times. Here the CDR3 reads CASSQILAGGTDTQYF. The CDR3 DNA is TGTGCCAGCAGCCAGATCTTAGCGGGAGGCACAGATACGCAGTATTTT. This chain connects TRBV7-9 to TRBJ2-3, with 9 bases that match TRBD2. There are 16 residues in the CDR3. Germline lookup yields CDR1 SEHNR and CDR2 FQNEAQ (reference sequence). V lost 5 bases and J lost 1; bases outside the gene matches: 7. Looking up the rest from reference TRBV7-9 and TRBJ2-3 gives the full variable domain: DTGVSQNPRHKITKRGQNVTFRCDPISEHNRLYWYRQTLGQGPEFLTYFQNEAQLEKSRLLSDRFSAERPKGSFSTLEIQRTEQGDSAMYLCASSQILAGGTDTQYFGPGTRLTVL.

This clonotype was seen at least ten times. The gene calls are TRBV10-3 and TRBJ2-3; 11 bases line up with TRBD1. Trimming at V came to 4 bases and at J to 3 bases, leaving 3 bases not matched to a gene. Germline CDR1 reads ENHRY; CDR2 reads SYGVKD. This CDR3 contains 15 residues. The CDR3 DNA sequence: TGTGCCATCAGTGCGAGGGACAGGGGGACAGATACGCAGTATTTT. Its translation: CAISARDRGTDTQYF.

This clonotype occurred a few times. The CDR3 sequence is CASSFRGRPTDTQYF. CDR3 DNA sequence: TGCGCCAGCAGTTTCAGGGGGCGCCCCACAGATACGCAGTATTTT. The V gene is TRBV5-1, the J gene TRBJ2-3, with 8 bases aligning to TRBD1. Trimming at V came to 5 bases and at J to 2 bases, leaving 7 bases not matched to a gene. Germline V lookup: CDR1 SGHRS, CDR2 YFSETQ. This CDR3 is 15 amino acids long.